This entry describes one T cell receptor (beta chain). The data are from a study of blood T cell repertoires in COVID-19. The repertoire was sequenced with immunoSEQ multiplex PCR; TCRdb's copy has only in-frame clones and lacks some. The sample lists 40,000 to 55,000 clones, 90% occurring once. The sequence derives from a woman aged 80 or over with acute or convalescent COVID-19. Sequencing was performed on peripheral blood.

This chain's CDR3 is CASSWTVNTEAFF. The CDR3 bases are TGTGCCAGCAGTTGGACAGTGAACACTGAAGCTTTCTTT. The chain is built from TRBV6-5 and TRBJ1-1; maybe TRBD1 (6 bases). V gave up 4 bases and J gave up 0 bases, with 6 bases separating them. CDR1 MNHEY and CDR2 SVGAGI come from the germline V gene. This CDR3 contains 13 residues.